This TCR beta chain originates from a study of T-cell memory formation after mild COVID-19. The overall study: TCR clusters were largely donor specific.

This clonotype was picked up a small number of times. Its antigen is as yet unknown. This CDR3 contains 14 residues. The V gene's germline CDR1 is LNHNV and CDR2 YYDKDF (reference sequence). Trimming took off 0 bases at V and 5 bases at J, with 9 bases between the two ends. Study outcomes and limitations: Clones from the second wave (peaking day 37) had unconfirmed SARS-CoV-2 specificity.

MiXCR, applied by TCRdb to the 5' RACE reads, yields one record per CDR3 protein. The table records 300,000 to 350,000 distinct CDR3 sequences, approximately 15% of them present only once. The genes are TRBV15 and TRBJ2-3; D remains ambiguous. The clonotype was recovered from a man between 18 and 35 years old who had mild COVID-19 (a few samples of this study predate the infection). Cell type and time point are not known. What was sequenced was PBMCs or a T cell subset sorted from them (not recorded which). This CDR3 reads CATSRDTPGDTQYF. The CDR3 DNA sequence: TGTGCCACCAGCAGAGATACCCCCGGAGATACGCAGTATTTT.